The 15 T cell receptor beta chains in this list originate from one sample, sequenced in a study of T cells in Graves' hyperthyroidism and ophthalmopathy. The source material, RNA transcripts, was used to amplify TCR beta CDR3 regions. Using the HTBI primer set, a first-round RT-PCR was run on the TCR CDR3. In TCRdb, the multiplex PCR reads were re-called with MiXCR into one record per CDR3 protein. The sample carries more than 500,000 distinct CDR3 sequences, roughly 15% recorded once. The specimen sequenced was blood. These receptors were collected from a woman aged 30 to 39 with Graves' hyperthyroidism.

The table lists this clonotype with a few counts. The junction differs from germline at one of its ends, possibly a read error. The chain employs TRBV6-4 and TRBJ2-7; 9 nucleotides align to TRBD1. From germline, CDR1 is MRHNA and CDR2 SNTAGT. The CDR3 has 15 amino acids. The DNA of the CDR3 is TGTGCCAGCAGTTACTCAAACAGGGGGCTTAGGGAGCAGTACTTC. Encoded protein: CASSYSNRGLREQYF.

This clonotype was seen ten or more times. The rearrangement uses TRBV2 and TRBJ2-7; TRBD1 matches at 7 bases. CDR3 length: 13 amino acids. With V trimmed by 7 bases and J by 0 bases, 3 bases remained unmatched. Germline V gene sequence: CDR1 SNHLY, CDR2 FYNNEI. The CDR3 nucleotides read TGTGCCAGCAAGGGACAGATCTCCTACGAGCAGTACTTC. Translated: CASKGQISYEQYF.

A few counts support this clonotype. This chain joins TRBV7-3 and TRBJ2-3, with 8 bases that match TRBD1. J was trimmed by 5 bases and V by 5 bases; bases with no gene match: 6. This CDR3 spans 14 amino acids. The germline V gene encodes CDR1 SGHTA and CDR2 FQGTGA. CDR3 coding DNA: TGTGCCAGCAGCCCGACAGGGGCAAAAGATACGCAGTATTTT. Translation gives CASSPTGAKDTQYF.

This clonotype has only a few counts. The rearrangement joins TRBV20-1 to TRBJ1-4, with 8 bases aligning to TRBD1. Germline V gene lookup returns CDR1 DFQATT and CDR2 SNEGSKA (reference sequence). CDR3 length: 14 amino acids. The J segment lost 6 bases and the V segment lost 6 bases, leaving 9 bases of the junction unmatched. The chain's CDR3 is CSARTPTGDEKLFF. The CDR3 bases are TGCAGTGCGAGAACCCCGACAGGGGATGAAAAACTGTTTTTT.

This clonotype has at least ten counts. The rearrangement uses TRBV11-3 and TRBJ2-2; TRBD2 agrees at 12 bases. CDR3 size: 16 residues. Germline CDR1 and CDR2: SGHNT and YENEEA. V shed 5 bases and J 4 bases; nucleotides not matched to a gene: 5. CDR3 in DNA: TGTGCCAGCAGCCGATTACTAGCGGGAGGCACCGGGGAGCTGTTTTTT. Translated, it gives CASSRLLAGGTGELFF.

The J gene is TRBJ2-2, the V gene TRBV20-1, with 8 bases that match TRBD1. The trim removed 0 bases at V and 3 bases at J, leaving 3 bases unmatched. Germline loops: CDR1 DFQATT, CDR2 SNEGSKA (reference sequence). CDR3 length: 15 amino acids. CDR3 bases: TGCAGTGCTAGAGACACAGGGGGACACACCGGGGAGCTGTTTTTT. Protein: CSARDTGGHTGELFF.

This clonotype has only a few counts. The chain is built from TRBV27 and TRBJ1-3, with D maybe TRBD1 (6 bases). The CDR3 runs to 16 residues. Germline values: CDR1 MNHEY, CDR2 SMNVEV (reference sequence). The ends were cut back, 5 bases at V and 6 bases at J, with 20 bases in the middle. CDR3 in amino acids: CASSLHGGGFENTIYF. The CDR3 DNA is TGTGCCAGCAGTCTCCATGGGGGGGGCTTTGAAAACACCATATATTTT.

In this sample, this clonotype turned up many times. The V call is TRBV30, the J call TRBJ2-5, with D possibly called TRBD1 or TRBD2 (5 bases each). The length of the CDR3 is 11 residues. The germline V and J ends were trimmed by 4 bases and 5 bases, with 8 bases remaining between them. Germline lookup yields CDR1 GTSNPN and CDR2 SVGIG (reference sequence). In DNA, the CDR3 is TGTGCCTGGAAGGGGACGGAGACCCAGTACTTC. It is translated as CAWKGTETQYF. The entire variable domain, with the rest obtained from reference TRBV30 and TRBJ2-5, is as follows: SQTIHQWPATLVQPVGSPLSLECTVEGTSNPNLYWYRQAAGRGLQLLFYSVGIGQISSEVPQNLSASRPQDRQFILSSKKLLLSDSGFYLCAWKGTETQYFGPGTRLLVL.

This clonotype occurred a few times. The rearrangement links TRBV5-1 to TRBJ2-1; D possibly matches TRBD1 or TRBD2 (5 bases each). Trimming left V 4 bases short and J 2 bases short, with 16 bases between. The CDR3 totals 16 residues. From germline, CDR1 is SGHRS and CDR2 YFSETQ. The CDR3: CASSVRDPLAYNEQFF. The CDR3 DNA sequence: TGCGCCAGCAGCGTCAGGGATCCACTAGCCTACAATGAGCAGTTCTTC.

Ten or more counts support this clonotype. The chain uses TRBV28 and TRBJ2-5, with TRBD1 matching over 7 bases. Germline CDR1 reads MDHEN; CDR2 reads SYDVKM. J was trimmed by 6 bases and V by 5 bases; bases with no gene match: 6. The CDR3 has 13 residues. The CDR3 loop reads CASSLDRLQTQYF. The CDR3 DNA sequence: TGTGCCAGCAGTCTGGACAGGCTGCAGACCCAGTACTTC.

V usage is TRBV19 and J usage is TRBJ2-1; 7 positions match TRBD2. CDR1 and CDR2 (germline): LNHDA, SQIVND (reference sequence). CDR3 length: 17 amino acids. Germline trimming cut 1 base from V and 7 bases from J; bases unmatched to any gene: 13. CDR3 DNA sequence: TGTGCCAGTAGTATAGCTTGGGGCGGGAGCAATGGGAATGAGCAGTTCTTC. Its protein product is CASSIAWGGSNGNEQFF.

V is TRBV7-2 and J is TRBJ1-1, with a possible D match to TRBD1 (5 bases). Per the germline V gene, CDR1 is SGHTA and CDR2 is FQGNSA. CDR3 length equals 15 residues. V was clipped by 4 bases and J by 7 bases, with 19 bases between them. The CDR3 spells CASSSERQKQYEAFF. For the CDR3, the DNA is TGTGCCAGCAGCTCGGAAAGACAGAAGCAGTATGAAGCTTTCTTT.

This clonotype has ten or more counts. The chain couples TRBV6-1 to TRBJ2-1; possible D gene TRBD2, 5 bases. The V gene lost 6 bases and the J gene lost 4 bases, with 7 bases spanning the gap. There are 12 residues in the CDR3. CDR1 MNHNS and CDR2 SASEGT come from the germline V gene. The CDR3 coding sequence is TGTGCCAGCAGATCGGGATACAATGAGCAGTTCTTC. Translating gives CASRSGYNEQFF.

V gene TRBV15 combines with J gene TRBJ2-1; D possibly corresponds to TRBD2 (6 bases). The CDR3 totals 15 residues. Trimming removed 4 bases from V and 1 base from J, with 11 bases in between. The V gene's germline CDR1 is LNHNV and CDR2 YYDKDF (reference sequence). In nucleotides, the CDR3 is TGTGCCACCAGCATAGGGGACTCGTCCTACAATGAGCAGTTCTTC. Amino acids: CATSIGDSSYNEQFF.

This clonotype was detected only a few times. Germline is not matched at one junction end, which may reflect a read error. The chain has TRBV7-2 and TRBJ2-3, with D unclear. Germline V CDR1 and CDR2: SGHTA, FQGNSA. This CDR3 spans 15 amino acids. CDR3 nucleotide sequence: TGTGCCAGCAGCGTAGCAAGCGACTTCACAGATACGCAGTATTTT. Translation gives CASSVASDFTDTQYF. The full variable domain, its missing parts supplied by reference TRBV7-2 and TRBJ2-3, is GAGVSQSPSNKVTEKGKDVELRCDPISGHTALYWYRQSLGQGLEFLIYFQGNSAPDKSGLPSDRFSAERTGGSVSTLTIQRTQQEDSAVYLCASSVASDFTDTQYFGPGTRLTVL.